The source of this T cell receptor beta chain is a study of a mutant IDH1 vaccine in newly diagnosed glioma. Study-level information: Vaccines began 4-6 weeks after radiotherapy alone, or with temozolomide cycles. Sex distribution of treated patients was about 60% male and roughly 38% female; mean age was around 40 years. Radiotherapy, temozolomide, or both had been given previously, and both were given to most. Findings and caveats of the study: Seemingly, pseudoprogression had no relation to changes in the top peripheral T cell clonotypes.

Sequencing used immunoSEQ multiplex PCR; TCRdb keeps in-frame clones, though not all of them. The sample lists tens of thousands of clones, around 80% seen once, with roughly 5.6% in the top ten. The CDR3 has 16 amino acids. Trimming took 0 bases from V and 4 from J, leaving 16 bases between them. The germline CDR1 and CDR2 sequences are SGDLS and YYNGEE. As for time point: week 5, during vaccination. It was 300 ug of mutant IDH1 20-mer peptide that made up each vaccine dose, given with topical imiquimod. About this clone itself: Its antigen remains unidentified.

The chain recombines TRBV9 with TRBJ1-1, with D uncertain. The source material was PBMCs, sampled from a glioma patient whose treatment included an IDH1 peptide vaccine. The receptor comes from a man aged 50 to 60 with glioma. This CDR3 reads CASSVEPPGAGTEAFF. The CDR3 bases are TGTGCCAGCAGCGTAGAACCTCCGGGAGCAGGCACTGAAGCTTTCTTT.